The rows below give T cell receptor beta chains drawn from one sample of a study of blood T cell repertoires in COVID-19. Using immunoSEQ multiplex PCR, the repertoire was profiled, and TCRdb retains in-frame clones only, with some absent. This sample has a few hundred thousand clones, with around 85% found just once. Sequencing input: PBMCs or T cells enriched from blood (not recorded which). These receptors all stem from a woman aged 50 to 60 who had recovered from COVID-19. The conserved cysteine and the conserved F or W are not part of the CDR3 here. Clone size is given for some rows only: seen once, a few or many times, or a class if the clone is expanded.

NA | TRBJ2-7 | TRBV5-6 | ASSLYPLSYEQY
NA | TRBJ1-1 | TRBV11-2 | ASSLSVNTEAF
NA | TRBJ2-7 | TRBV6-6 | ASSYSITQQSYEQY
once | TRBJ2-1 | TRBV12-5 | ASGLIGTSGSREQF
NA | TRBJ2-7 | TRBV7-2 | ASTSFREGLREQY
NA | TRBJ2-2 | TRBV28 | ASREDSNTGELF
few | TRBJ1-2 | TRBV6-5 | ASSPTGINYGYT
NA | TRBJ1-1 | TRBV5-4 | ASSAAIGVGNTEAF
NA | TRBJ2-2 | TRBV27 | ASSPQGARSGELF
NA | TRBJ1-1 | TRBV30 | AWTGRVDTEAF
once | TRBJ2-2 | TRBV9 | ASSERQVQGNTGELF
NA | TRBJ2-1 | TRBV5-1 | ASSRPGTGLIEQF
NA | TRBJ1-5 | TRBV6-5 | ASRPRTDRGQPQH
NA | TRBJ2-1 | TRBV24-1 | ATSDPTSLGYNEQF
NA | TRBJ1-5 | TRBV27 | ASSPGGGARQPQH
NA | TRBJ1-4 | TRBV18 | ASSPRPGTGVEKLF
NA | TRBJ2-1 | TRBV2 | ASSDRGASNEQF
NA | TRBJ2-1 | TRBV2 | ASAGDRASYNEQF
few | TRBJ1-4 | TRBV7-9 | ASSLATGNEKLF
NA | TRBJ1-5 | TRBV2 | ASSPSGGLSNQPQH
NA | TRBJ2-1 | TRBV27 | ASSDAGSRYNEQF
NA | TRBJ1-2 | TRBV18 | ASSLQGNGYT
NA | TRBJ2-7 | TRBV18 | ASSSKAGQGAYEQY
NA | TRBJ1-1 | TRBV5-6 | ASSQGITNTEAF
NA | TRBJ2-2 | TRBV14 | ASSHGLVAGELF
NA | TRBJ2-7 | TRBV5-1 | ASSSQGSSYEQY
NA | TRBJ1-1 | TRBV3-1/TRBV3-2 | ASSPTGIYTEAF
once | TRBJ1-1 | TRBV5-1 | ASSLEGTANTEAF
NA | TRBJ1-1 | TRBV27 | ASSLGQNTEAF
NA | TRBJ2-7 | TRBV11-2 | ASSLAGVRKYEQY
NA | TRBJ1-1 | TRBV7-9 | ASSPRGGEAF
NA | TRBJ2-3 | TRBV7-2 | ASSFHQGGVDTQY
NA | TRBJ2-7 | TRBV5-3 | ARSRGTYEQY
NA | TRBJ1-2 | TRBV28 | ASSFYLGQAPNYGYT
once | TRBJ1-1 | TRBV5-1 | ASSFLTGSSITF
NA | TRBJ2-3 | TRBV5-1 | ASSLGTAPQMDTQY
once | TRBJ2-7 | TRBV19 | ASSSREKAYEQY
once | TRBJ2-7 | TRBV9 | ASSVRGDSSYEQY
NA | TRBJ2-7 | TRBV5-1 | ASNLDTTNYEQY
NA | TRBJ2-3 | TRBV10-3 | AISELGTDTQY
NA | TRBJ1-3 | TRBV28 | ASSSPGTGDRTIY
NA | TRBJ1-1 | TRBV5-1 | ASGVGGWNTEAF
NA | TRBJ1-1 | TRBV28 | ASRRRSMNTEAF
NA | TRBJ1-3 | TRBV7-9 | ASSLGANTIY
once | TRBJ1-2 | TRBV28 | ASSLVGGGHRAGRNYGYT
NA | TRBJ2-1 | TRBV30 | AWSGRINEQF
NA | TRBJ2-2 | TRBV5-4 | ASSLKDSTGELF
NA | TRBJ1-1 | TRBV18 | ASSLQGEEAF
NA | TRBJ2-5 | TRBV29-1 | SVDRGLPQRETQY
few | TRBJ1-2 | TRBV2 | ASSARLEVDYGYT
NA | TRBJ2-7 | TRBV5-4 | ASSLLSGSMSYEQY
NA | TRBJ1-4 | TRBV28 | ASSPTAAGKDEKLF